This T cell receptor (beta chain) came from a study of blood T cell repertoires in COVID-19. Whole-study context: Samples taken during acute and convalescent COVID-19 were collected in the United States, Italy and Spain.

The CDR3 runs 17 residues. CDR1 LNHNV and CDR2 YYDKDF come from the germline V gene (reference sequence). Unmatched junction bases numbered 15, after V lost 5 bases and J lost 6 bases. Repertoires were generated with immunoSEQ multiplex PCR, while TCRdb's copy carries only in-frame clones and drops some. The sample holds roughly 53,000 clones, about 90% seen once. The TCR was taken from a woman of 80 years or more with COVID-19, enrolled during active disease. This chain uses TRBV15 with TRBJ1-1, with TRBD1 matching over 10 bases. What was sequenced was peripheral blood. The DNA for the CDR3 is TGTGCCACCAGCCGCCCCGGGACAGGGGCCCGAAAGGCTGAAGCTTTCTTT. It codes for CATSRPGTGARKAEAFF. Using reference TRBV15 and TRBJ1-1 for the parts outside the CDR3, the full variable domain is DAMVIQNPRYQVTQFGKPVTLSCSQTLNHNVMYWYQQKSSQAPKLLFHYYDKDFNNEADTPDNFQSRRPNTSFCFLDIRSPGLGDTAMYLCATSRPGTGARKAEAFFGQGTRLTVV.